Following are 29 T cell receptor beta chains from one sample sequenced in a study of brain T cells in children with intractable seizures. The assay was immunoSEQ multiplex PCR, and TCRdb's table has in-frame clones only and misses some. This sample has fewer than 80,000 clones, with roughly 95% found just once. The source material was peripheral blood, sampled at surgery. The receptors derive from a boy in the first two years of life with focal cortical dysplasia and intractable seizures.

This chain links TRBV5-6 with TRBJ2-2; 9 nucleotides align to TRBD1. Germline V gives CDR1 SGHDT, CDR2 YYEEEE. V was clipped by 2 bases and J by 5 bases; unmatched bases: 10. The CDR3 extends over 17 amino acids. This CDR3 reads CASSLRVGQGRTGELFF. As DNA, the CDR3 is TGTGCCAGCAGCTTAAGAGTGGGACAGGGAAGGACCGGGGAGCTGTTTTTT.

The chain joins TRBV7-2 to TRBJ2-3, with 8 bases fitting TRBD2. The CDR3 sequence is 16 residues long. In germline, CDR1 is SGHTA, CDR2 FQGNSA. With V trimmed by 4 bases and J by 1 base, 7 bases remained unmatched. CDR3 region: CASSSRRREGTDTQYF. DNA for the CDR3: TGTGCCAGCAGCTCCCGGCGGCGGGAGGGCACAGATACGCAGTATTTT. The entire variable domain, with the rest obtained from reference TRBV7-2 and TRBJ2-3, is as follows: GAGVSQSPSNKVTEKGKDVELRCDPISGHTALYWYRQSLGQGLEFLIYFQGNSAPDKSGLPSDRFSAERTGGSVSTLTIQRTQQEDSAVYLCASSSRRREGTDTQYFGPGTRLTVL.

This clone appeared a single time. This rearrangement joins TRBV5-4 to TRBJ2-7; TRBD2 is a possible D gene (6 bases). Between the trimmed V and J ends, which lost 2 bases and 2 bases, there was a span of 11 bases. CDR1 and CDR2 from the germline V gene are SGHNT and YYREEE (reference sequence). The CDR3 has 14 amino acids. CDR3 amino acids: CASSFLGGTYEQYF. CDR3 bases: TGTGCCAGCAGCTTTTTGGGGGGTACCTACGAGCAGTACTTC.

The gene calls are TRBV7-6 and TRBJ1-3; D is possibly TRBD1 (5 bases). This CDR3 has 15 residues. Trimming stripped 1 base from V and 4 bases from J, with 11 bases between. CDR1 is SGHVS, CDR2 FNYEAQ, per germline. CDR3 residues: CASSLEGAFGNTIYF. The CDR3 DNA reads TGTGCCAGCAGCTTAGAAGGGGCGTTCGGAAACACCATATATTTT.

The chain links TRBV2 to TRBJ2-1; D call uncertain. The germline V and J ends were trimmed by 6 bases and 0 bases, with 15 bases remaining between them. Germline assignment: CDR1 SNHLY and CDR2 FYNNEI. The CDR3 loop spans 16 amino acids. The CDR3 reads CASSGDVPSSYNEQFF. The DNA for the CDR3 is TGTGCCAGCAGCGGAGACGTCCCGAGCTCCTACAATGAGCAGTTCTTC.

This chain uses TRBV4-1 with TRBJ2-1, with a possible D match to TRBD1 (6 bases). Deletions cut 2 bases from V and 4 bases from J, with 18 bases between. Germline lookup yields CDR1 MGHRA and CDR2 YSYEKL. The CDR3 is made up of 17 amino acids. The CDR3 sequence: CASSQSSKGTPYNEQFF. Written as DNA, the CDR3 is TGCGCCAGCAGCCAATCTTCCAAGGGGACACCTTACAATGAGCAGTTCTTC.

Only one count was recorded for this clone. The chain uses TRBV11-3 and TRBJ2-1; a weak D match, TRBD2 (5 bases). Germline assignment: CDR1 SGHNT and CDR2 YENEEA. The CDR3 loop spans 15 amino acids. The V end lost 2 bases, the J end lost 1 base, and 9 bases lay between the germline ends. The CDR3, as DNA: TGTGCCAGCAGCTTAAGGGAGAGTTCCTACAATGAGCAGTTCTTC. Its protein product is CASSLRESSYNEQFF.

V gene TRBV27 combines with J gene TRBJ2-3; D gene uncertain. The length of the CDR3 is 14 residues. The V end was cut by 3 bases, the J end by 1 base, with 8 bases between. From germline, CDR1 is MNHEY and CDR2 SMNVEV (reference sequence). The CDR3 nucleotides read TGTGCCAGCAGTTTCGGGTCTCGCACAGATACGCAGTATTTT. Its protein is CASSFGSRTDTQYF.

The CDR3: CASSRIGQGYGYTF. In DNA form, the CDR3 reads TGTGCCAGCAGTAGGATCGGACAGGGCTATGGCTACACCTTC. This sequence joins TRBV6-5 and TRBJ1-2; TRBD1 aligns across 8 bases. Germline CDR1 is MNHEY and CDR2 is SVGAGI. V trimming: 5 bases; J trimming: 4 bases; junction bases outside the gene matches: 6. CDR3 length equals 14 residues.

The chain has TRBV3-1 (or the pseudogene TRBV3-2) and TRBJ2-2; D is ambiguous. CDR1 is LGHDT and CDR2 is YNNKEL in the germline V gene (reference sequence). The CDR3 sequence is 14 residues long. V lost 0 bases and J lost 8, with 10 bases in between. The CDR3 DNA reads TGTGCCAGCAGCCAAGATTCGTGGCAGGGGGAGCTGTTTTTT. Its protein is CASSQDSWQGELFF.

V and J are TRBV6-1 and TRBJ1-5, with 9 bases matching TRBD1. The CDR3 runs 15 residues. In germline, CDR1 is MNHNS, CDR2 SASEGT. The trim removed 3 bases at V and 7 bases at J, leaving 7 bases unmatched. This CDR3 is CASSDQNRGRQPQHF. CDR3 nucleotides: TGTGCCAGCAGTGATCAGAACAGGGGGCGACAGCCCCAGCATTTT.

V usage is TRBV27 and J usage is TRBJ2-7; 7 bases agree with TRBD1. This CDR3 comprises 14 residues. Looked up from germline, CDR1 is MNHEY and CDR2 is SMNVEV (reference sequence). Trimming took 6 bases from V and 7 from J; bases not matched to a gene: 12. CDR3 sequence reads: CASRSTGAGGEQYF. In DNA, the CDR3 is TGTGCCAGCAGGTCCACAGGGGCGGGTGGGGAGCAGTACTTC.

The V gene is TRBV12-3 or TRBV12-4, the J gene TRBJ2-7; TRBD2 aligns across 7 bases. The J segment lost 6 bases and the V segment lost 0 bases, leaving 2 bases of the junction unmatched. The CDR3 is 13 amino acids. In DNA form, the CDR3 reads TGTGCCAGCAGTTTAGCACCTAGCGGCGAGCAGTACTTC. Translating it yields CASSLAPSGEQYF.

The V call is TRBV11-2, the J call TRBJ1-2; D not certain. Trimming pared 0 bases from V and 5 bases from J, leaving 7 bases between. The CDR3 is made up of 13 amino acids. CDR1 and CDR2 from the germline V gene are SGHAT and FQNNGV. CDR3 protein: CASSLDGRYGYTF. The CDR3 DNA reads TGTGCCAGCAGCTTAGATGGACGTTATGGCTACACCTTC.

CDR3 sequence (DNA): TGTGCCACCAGTGATTTGGGAGGGCGGGACCTACCGGAGTACTTC. Residues: CATSDLGGRDLPEYF. The V call is TRBV24-1, the J call TRBJ2-7; D possibly corresponds to TRBD2 (6 bases). The germline gives CDR1 KGHDR, CDR2 SFDVKD. There are 15 residues in the CDR3. Trimming stripped 0 bases from V and 11 bases from J, with 19 bases between.

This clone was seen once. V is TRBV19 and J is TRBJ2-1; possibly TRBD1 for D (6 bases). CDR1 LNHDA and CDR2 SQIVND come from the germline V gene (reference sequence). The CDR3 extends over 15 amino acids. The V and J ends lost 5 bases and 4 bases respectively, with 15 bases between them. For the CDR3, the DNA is TGTGCCAGTAGTCCCGAACATCAGGGGTACAATGAGCAGTTCTTC. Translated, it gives CASSPEHQGYNEQFF.

The CDR3 spells CASSASSYNEQFF. The CDR3 DNA reads TGTGCCAGCAGCGCCAGCTCCTACAATGAGCAGTTCTTC. V usage is TRBV9 and J usage is TRBJ2-1; the D is unclear. Trimming pared 3 bases from V and 0 bases from J, leaving 4 bases between. CDR3 length: 13 amino acids. The germline V gene encodes CDR1 SGDLS and CDR2 YYNGEE.

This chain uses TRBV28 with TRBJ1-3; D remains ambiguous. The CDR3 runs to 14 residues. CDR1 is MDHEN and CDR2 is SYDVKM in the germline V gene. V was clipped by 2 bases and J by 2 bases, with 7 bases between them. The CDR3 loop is CASSLMVPGNTIYF. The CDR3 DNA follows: TGTGCCAGCAGTTTAATGGTGCCTGGAAACACCATATATTTT.

The CDR3 region has the DNA TGCGCCAGCAGCCACAGGGGGCGGGGGACTGAAGCTTTCTTT. Its protein is CASSHRGRGTEAFF. The genes are TRBV4-1 and TRBJ1-1; 8 bases are a match to TRBD1. The junction had 5 bases not matched to a gene; V was cut back by 3 bases and J by 5 bases. CDR3 length equals 14 residues. Per germline, CDR1 MGHRA and CDR2 YSYEKL.

For the CDR3, the DNA is TGTGCCAGCAGCTTACACTCTGGGGCCAACGTCCTGACTTTC. Protein sequence: CASSLHSGANVLTF. The chain is built from TRBV7-9 and TRBJ2-6; D is unresolved. Germline lookup yields CDR1 SEHNR and CDR2 FQNEAQ (reference sequence). The CDR3 runs to 14 residues. V dropped 2 bases and J dropped 0 bases, with 2 bases sitting between them.

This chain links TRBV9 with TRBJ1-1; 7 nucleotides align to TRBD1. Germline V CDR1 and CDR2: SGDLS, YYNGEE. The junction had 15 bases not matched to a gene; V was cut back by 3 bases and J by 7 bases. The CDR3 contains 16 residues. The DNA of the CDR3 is TGTGCCAGCAGCGCTGCTACCGGGACAGAGGTCTATGAAGCTTTCTTT. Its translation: CASSAATGTEVYEAFF.

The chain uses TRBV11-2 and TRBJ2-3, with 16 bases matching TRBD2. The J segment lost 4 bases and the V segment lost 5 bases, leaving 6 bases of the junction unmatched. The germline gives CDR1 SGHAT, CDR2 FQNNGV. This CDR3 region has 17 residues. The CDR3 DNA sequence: TGTGCCAGCAGCGGGACTAGCGGGAGGGCCGGGGCAGATACGCAGTATTTT. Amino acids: CASSGTSGRAGADTQYF.

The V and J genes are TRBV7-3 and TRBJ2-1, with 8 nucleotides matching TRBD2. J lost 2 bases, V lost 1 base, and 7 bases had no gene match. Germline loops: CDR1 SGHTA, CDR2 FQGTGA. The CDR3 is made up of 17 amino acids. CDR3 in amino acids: CASSLSISGSTYNEQFF. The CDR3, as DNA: TGTGCCAGCAGCTTAAGTATCAGCGGGAGTACCTACAATGAGCAGTTCTTC.

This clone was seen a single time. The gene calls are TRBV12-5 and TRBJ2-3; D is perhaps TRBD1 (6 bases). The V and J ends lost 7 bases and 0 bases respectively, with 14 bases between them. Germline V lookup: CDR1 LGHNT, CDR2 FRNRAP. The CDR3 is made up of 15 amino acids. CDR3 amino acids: CASAKGTSSTDTQYF. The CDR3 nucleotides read TGTGCTAGTGCCAAGGGGACATCTAGCACAGATACGCAGTATTTT.

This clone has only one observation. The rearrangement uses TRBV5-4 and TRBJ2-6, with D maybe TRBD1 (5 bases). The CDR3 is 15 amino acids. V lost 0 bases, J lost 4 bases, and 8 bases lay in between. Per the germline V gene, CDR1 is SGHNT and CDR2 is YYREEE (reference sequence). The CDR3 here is CASSLAGHGANVLTF. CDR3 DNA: TGTGCCAGCAGCTTGGCAGGGCACGGGGCCAACGTCCTGACTTTC.

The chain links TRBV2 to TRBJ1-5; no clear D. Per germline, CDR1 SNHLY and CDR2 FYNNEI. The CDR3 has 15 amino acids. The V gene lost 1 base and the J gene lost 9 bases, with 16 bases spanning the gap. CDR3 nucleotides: TGTGCCAGCAGTGAAGAAGGTCACGTTAGGGCGCCCCAGCATTTT. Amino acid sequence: CASSEEGHVRAPQHF.

CDR3: CASSLGGSGRRGYEQYF. CDR3 bases: TGTGCCAGCAGCTTAGGGGGAAGCGGCAGGAGGGGCTACGAGCAGTACTTC. J is TRBJ2-7 and V is TRBV7-2; a possible D gene is TRBD2 (6 bases). Germline loops: CDR1 SGHTA, CDR2 FQGNSA. The CDR3 length is 17 residues. Deletions cut 1 base from V and 3 bases from J, with 19 bases between.

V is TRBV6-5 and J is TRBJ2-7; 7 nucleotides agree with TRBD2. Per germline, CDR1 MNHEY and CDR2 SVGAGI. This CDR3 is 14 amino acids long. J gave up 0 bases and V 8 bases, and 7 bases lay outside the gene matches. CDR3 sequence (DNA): TGTGCCAGCCGCCAGGGAGGGAACTCCTACGAGCAGTACTTC. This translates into CASRQGGNSYEQYF.

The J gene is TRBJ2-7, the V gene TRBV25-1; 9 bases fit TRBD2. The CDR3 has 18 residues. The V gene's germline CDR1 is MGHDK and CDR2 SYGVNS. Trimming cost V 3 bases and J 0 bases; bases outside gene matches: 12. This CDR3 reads CASSDDSALAGFSYEQYF. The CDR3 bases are TGTGCCAGCAGTGACGATTCGGCCCTAGCGGGGTTCTCCTACGAGCAGTACTTC.